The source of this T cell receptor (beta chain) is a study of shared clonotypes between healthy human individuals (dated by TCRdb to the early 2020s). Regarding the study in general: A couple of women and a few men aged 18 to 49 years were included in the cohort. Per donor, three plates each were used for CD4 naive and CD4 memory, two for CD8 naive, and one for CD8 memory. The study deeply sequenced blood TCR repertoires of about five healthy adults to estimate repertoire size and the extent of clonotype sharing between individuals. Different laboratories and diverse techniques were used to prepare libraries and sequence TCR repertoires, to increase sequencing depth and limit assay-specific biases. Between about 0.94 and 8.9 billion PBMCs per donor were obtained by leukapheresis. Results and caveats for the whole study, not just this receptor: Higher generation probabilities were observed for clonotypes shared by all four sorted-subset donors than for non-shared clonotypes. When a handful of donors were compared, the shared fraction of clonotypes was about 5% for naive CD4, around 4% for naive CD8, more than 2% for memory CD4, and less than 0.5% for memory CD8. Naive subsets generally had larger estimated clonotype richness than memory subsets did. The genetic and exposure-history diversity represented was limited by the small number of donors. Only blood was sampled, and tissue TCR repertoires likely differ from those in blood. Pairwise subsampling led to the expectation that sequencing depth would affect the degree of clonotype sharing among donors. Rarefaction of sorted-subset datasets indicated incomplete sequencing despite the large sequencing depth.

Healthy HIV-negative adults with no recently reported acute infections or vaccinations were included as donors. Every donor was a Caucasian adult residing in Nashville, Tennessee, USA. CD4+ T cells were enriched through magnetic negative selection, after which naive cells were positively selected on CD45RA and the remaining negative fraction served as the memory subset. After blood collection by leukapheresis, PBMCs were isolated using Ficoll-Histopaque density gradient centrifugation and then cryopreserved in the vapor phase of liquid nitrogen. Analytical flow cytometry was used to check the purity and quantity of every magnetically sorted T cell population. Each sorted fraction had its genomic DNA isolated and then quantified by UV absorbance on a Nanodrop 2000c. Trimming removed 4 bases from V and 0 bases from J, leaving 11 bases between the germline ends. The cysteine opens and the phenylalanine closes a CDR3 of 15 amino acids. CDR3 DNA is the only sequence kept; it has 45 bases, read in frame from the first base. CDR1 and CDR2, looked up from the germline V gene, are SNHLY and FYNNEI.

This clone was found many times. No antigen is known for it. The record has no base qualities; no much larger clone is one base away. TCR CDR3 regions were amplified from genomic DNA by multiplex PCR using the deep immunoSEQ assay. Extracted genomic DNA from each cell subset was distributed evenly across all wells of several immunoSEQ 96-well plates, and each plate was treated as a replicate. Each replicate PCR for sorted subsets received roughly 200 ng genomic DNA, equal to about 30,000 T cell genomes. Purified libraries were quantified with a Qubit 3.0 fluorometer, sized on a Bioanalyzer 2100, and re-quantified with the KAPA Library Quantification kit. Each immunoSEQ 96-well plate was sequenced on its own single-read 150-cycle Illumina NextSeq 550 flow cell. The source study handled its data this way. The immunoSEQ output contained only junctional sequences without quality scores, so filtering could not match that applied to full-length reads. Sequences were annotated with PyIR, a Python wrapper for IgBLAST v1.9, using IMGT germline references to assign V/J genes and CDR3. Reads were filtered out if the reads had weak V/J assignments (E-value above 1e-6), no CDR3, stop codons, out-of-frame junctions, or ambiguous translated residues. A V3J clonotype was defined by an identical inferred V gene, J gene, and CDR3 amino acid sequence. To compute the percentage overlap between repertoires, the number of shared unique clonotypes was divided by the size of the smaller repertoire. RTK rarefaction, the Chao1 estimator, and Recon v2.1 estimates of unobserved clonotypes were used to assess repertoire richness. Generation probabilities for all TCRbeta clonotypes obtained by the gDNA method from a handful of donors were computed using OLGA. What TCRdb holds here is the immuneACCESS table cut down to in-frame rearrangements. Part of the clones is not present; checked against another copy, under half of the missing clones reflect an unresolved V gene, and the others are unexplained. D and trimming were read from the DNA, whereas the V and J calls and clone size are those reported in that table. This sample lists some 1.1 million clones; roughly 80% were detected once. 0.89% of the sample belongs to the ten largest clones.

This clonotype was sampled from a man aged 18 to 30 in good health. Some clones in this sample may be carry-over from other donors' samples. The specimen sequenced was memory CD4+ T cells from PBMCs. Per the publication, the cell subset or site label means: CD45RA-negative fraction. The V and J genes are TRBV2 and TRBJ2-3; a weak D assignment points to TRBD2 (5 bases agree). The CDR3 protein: CASSGRTPSTDTQYF. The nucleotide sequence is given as TGTGCCAGCAGTGGAAGGACTCCTAGCACAGATACGCAGTATTTT.